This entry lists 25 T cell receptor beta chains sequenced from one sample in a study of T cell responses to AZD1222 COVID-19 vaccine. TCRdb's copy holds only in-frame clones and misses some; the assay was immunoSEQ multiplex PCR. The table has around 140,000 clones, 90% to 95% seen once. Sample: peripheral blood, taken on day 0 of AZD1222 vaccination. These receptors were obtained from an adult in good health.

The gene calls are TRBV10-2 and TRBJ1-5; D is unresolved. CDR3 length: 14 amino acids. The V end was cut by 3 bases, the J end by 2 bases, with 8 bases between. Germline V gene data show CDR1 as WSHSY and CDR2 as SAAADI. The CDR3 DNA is TGCGCCAGCAGTGACCGCCCAGGCAATCAGCCCCAGCATTTT. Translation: CASSDRPGNQPQHF.

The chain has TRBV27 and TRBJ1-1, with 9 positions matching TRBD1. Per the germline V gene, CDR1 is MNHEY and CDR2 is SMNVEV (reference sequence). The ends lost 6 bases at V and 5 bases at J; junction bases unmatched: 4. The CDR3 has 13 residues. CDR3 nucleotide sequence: TGTGCCAGCAGATCCGGGACAGGGACTGAAGCTTTCTTT. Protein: CASRSGTGTEAFF.

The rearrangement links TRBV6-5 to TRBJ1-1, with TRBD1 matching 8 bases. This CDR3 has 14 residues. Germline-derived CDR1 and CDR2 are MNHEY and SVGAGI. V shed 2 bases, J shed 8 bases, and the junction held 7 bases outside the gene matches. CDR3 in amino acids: CASSYVSGGLEAFF. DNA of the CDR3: TGTGCCAGCAGTTACGTGTCAGGGGGCTTGGAAGCTTTCTTT.

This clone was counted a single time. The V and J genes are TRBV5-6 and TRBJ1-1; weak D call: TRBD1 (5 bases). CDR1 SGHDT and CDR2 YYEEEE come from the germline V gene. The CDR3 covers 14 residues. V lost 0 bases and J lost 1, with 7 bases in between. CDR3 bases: TGTGCCAGCAGCTTGGCCGGGGCGAACACTGAAGCTTTCTTT. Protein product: CASSLAGANTEAFF.

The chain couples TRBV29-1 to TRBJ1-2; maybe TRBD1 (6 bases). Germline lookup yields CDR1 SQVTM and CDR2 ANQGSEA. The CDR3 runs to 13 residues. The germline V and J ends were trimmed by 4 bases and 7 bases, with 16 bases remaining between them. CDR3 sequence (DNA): TGCAGCGTTGGGGGGGGACATAGCTCTGGCTACACCTTC. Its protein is CSVGGGHSSGYTF. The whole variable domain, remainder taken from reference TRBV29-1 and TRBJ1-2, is SAVISQKPSRDICQRGTSLTIQCQVDSQVTMMFWYRQQPGQSLTLIATANQGSEATYESGFVIDKFPISRPNLTFSTLTVSNMSPEDSSIYLCSVGGGHSSGYTFGSGTRLTVV.

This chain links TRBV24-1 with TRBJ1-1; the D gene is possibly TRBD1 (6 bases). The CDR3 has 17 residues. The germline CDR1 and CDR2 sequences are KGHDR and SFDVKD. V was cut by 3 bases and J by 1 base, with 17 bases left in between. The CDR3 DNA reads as TGTGCCACCAGTGATCCCCCCAGGGGACTTAGGAACACTGAAGCTTTCTTT. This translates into CATSDPPRGLRNTEAFF.

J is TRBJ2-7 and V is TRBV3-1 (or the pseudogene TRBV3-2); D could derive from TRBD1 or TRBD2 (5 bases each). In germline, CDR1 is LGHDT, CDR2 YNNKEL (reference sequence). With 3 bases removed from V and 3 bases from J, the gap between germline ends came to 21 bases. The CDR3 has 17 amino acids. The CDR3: CASSHTMGPPKGYEQYF. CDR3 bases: TGTGCCAGCAGCCATACAATGGGACCTCCAAAGGGCTACGAGCAGTACTTC.

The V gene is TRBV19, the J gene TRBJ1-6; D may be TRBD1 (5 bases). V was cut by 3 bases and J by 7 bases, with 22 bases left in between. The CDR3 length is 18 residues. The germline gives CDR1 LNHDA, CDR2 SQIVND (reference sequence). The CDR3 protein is CASSIHSPSPGQNSPLHF. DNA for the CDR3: TGTGCCAGTAGTATTCATTCCCCCTCGCCAGGGCAGAATTCACCCCTCCACTTT.

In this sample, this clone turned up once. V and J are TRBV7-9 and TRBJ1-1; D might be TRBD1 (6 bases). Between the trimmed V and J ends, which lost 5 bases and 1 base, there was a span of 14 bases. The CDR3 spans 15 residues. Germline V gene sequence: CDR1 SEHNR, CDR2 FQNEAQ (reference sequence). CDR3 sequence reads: CASSHDATGNTEAFF. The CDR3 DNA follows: TGTGCCAGCAGCCATGACGCGACAGGGAACACTGAAGCTTTCTTT. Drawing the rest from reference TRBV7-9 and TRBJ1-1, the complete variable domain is DTGVSQNPRHKITKRGQNVTFRCDPISEHNRLYWYRQTLGQGPEFLTYFQNEAQLEKSRLLSDRFSAERPKGSFSTLEIQRTEQGDSAMYLCASSHDATGNTEAFFGQGTRLTVV.

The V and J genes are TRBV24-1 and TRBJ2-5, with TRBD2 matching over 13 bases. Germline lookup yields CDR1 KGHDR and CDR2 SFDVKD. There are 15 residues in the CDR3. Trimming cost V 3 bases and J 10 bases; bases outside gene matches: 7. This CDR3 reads CATSDPGLAGDDQYF. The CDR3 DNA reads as TGTGCCACCAGTGATCCCGGACTAGCGGGAGACGACCAGTACTTC.

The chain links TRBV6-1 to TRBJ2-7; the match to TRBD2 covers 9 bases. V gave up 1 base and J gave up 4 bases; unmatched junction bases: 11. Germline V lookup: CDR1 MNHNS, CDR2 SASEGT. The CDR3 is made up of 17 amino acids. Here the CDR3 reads CASSEVWLAGPQYEQYF. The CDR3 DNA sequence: TGTGCCAGCAGTGAAGTCTGGCTAGCGGGGCCCCAGTACGAGCAGTACTTC.

The CDR3 DNA reads as TGTGCCAGCTCACCACCGGCGAGGGTGCCGGGCCGTCCCGGCGAGCAGTACTTC. This codes for CASSPPARVPGRPGEQYF. The chain recombines TRBV18 with TRBJ2-7, with D possibly matching TRBD2 (5 bases). The CDR3 extends over 18 amino acids. CDR1 and CDR2 (germline): KGHSH, LQKENI. Trimming removed 0 bases at V and 6 bases at J, with 24 bases between.

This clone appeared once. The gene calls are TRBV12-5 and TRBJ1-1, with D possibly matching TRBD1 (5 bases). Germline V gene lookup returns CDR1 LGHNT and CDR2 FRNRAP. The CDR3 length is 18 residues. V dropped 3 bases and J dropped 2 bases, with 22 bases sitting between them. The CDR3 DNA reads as TGTGCTAGTGGTTTTCGCTCCCCGGGAGGGGAAAGAAACACTGAAGCTTTCTTT. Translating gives CASGFRSPGGERNTEAFF. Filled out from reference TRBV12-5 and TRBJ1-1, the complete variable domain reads DARVTQTPRHKVTEMGQEVTMRCQPILGHNTVFWYRQTMMQGLELLAYFRNRAPLDDSGMPKDRFSAEMPDATLATLKIQPSEPRDSAVYFCASGFRSPGGERNTEAFFGQGTRLTVV.

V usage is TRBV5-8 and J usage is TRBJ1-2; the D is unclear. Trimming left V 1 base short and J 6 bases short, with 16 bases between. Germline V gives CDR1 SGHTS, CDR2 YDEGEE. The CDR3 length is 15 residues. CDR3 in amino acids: CASSLILIHGHGYTF. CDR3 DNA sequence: TGTGCCAGCAGCTTGATCCTGATCCACGGGCATGGCTACACCTTC.

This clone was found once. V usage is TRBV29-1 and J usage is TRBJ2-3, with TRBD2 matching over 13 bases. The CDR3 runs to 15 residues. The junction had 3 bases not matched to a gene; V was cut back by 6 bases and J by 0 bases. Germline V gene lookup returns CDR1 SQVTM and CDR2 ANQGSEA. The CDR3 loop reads CSVGLAGASTDTQYF. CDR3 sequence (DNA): TGCAGCGTAGGACTAGCGGGGGCTAGCACAGATACGCAGTATTTT.

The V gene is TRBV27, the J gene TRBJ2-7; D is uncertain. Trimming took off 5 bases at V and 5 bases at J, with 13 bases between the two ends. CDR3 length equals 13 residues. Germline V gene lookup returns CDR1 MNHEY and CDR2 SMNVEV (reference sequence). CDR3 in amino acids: CASSNLLLHEQYF. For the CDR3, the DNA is TGTGCCAGCAGTAATTTATTACTCCACGAGCAGTACTTC.

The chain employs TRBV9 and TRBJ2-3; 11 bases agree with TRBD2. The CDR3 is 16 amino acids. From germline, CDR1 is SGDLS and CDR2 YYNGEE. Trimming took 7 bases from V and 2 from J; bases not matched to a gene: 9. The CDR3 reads CASGTSGVAATDTQYF. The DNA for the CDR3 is TGTGCCAGCGGGACTAGCGGCGTCGCGGCCACAGATACGCAGTATTTT.

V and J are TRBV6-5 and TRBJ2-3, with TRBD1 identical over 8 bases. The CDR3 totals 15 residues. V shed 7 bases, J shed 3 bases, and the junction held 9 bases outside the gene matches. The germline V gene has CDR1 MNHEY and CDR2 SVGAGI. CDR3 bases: TGTGCCAGCACCGCGACAGGGGAGGCAACAGATACGCAGTATTTT. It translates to CASTATGEATDTQYF.

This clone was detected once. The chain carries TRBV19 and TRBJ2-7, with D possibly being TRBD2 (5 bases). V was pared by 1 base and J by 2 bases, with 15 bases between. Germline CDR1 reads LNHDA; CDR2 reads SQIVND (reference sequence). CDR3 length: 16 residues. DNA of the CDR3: TGTGCCAGTAGTATAGTGGCAGGAGGAGCCACCTACGAGCAGTACTTC. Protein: CASSIVAGGATYEQYF.

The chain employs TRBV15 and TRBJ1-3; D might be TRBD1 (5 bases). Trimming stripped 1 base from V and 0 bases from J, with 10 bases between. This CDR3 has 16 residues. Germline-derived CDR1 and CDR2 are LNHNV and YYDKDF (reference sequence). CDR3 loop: CATSRAYGASGNTIYF. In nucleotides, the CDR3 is TGTGCCACCAGCAGAGCGTATGGGGCCTCTGGAAACACCATATATTTT. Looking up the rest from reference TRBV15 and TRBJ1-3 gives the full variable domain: DAMVIQNPRYQVTQFGKPVTLSCSQTLNHNVMYWYQQKSSQAPKLLFHYYDKDFNNEADTPDNFQSRRPNTSFCFLDIRSPGLGDTAMYLCATSRAYGASGNTIYFGEGSWLTVV.

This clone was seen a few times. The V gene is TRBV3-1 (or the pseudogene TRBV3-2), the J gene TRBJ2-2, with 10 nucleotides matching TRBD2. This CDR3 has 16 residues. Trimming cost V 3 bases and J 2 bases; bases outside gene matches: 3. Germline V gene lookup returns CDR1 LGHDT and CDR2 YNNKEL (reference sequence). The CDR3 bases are TGTGCCAGCAGCCACGGACTAGCGGACAACACCGGGGAGCTGTTTTTT. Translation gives CASSHGLADNTGELFF.

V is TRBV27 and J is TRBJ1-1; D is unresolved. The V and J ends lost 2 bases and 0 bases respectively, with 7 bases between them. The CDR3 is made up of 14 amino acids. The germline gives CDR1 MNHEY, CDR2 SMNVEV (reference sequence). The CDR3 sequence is CASSLIAMNTEAFF. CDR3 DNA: TGTGCCAGCAGTTTAATCGCCATGAACACTGAAGCTTTCTTT.

CDR3 coding DNA: TGTGCCAGCAGAGGACAGGGGGCGAACACCGGGGAGCTGTTTTTT. Encoded protein: CASRGQGANTGELFF. The rearrangement joins TRBV18 to TRBJ2-2; 10 nucleotides match TRBD1. V shed 8 bases, J shed 0 bases, and the junction held 3 bases outside the gene matches. The germline V gene has CDR1 KGHSH and CDR2 LQKENI. The CDR3 length is 15 residues.

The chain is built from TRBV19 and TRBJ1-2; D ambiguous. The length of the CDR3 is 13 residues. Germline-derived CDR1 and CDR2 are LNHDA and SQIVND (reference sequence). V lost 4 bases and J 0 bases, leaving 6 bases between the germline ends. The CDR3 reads CASSTRTNYGYTF. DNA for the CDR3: TGTGCCAGTAGTACCAGGACTAACTATGGCTACACCTTC.

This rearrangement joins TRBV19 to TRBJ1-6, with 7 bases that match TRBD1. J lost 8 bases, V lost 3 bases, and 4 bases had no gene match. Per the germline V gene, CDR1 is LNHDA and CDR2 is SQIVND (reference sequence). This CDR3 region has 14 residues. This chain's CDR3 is CASSIQGTDSPLHF. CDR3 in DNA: TGTGCCAGTAGTATTCAGGGGACAGATTCACCCCTCCACTTT.